This T cell receptor (beta chain) derives from a study of Ad26.COV2.S vaccination and SARS-CoV-2 variants. CDR3 length: 16 amino acids. Germline V CDR1 and CDR2: SGHTA, FQGTGA. J lost 7 bases, V lost 0 bases, and 8 bases had no gene match. Profiling relied on immunoSEQ multiplex PCR, and the TCRdb table lists in-frame clones only, not all of them. Among 300,000 to 350,000 clones listed, approximately 86% were seen once. Noted treatment: roughly 20 received Ad26.COV2.S at low or high dose, single or two shots; a few received placebo; per-sample allocation not given. The samples date from day 63 after the first vaccine or placebo injection.

Sequenced material: peripheral blood, taken in a trial of Ad26.COV2.S vaccine versus placebo. The chain uses TRBV7-3 and TRBJ2-1, with TRBD2 matching over 8 bases. The TCR originated in a person aged 18-65 years who received the Ad26.COV2.S COVID-19 vaccine or a placebo. CDR3 DNA: TGTGCCAGCAGCTTAACGCGGCTAGCGGGTGCGAATGAGCAGTTCTTC. It yields the protein CASSLTRLAGANEQFF.